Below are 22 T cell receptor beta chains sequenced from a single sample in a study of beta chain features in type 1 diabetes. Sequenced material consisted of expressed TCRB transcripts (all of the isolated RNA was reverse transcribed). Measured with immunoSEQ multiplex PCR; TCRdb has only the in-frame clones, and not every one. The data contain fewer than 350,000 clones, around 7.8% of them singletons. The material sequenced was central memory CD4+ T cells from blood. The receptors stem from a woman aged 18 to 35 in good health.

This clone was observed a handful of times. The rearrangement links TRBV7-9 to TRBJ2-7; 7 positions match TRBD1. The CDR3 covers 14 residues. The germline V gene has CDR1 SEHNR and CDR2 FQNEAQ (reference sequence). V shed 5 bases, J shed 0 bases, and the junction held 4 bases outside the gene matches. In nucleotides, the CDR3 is TGTGCCAGCAGCCGGACAGGCAGCTCCTACGAGCAGTACGTC. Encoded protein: CASSRTGSSYEQYV.

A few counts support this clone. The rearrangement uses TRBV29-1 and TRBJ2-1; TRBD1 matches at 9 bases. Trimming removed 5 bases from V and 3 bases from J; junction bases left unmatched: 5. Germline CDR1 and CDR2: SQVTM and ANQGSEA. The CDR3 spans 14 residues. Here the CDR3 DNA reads TGCAGCGTTCTACGGGACAGGGACTACAATGAGCAGTTCTTC. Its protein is CSVLRDRDYNEQFF.

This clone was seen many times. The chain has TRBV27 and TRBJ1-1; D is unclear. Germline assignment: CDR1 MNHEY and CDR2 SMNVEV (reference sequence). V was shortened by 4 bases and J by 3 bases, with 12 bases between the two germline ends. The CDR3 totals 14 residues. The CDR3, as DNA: TGTGCCAGCAGTTCCCGCGGTGTTTACACTGAAGCTTTCTTT. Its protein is CASSSRGVYTEAFF.

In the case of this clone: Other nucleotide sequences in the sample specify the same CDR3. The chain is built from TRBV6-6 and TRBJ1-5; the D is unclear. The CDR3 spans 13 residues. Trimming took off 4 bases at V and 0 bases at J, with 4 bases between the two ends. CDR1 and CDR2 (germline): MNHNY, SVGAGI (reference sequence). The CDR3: CASSSASNQPQHF. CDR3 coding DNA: TGTGCCAGCAGTTCAGCTAGCAATCAGCCCCAGCATTTT.

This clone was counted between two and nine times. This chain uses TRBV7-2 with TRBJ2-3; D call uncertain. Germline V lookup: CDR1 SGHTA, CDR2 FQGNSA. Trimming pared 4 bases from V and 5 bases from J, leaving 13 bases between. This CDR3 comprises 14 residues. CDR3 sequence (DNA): TGTGCCAGCAGCTCGCCGGGCCGAGGAGATACGCAGTATTTT. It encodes CASSSPGRGDTQYF.

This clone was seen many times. Written as DNA, the CDR3 is TGTGCCAGCAGCTTAAGTACCACAGGGGGCGGAGAGACCCAGTACTTC. Translated: CASSLSTTGGGETQYF. J is TRBJ2-5 and V is TRBV7-2, with 9 positions matching TRBD1. Trimming took 2 bases from V and 4 from J; bases not matched to a gene: 8. The germline gives CDR1 SGHTA, CDR2 FQGNSA. The CDR3 covers 16 residues.

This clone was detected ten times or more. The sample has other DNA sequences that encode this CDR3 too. CDR3 coding DNA: TGTGCCAGCAGTGAAGCGCTGGGCGGGGAGCTGTTTTTT. This encodes CASSEALGGELFF. The J gene is TRBJ2-2, the V gene TRBV6-1; no reliable D call. Germline-derived CDR1 and CDR2 are MNHNS and SASEGT. The CDR3 totals 13 residues. V was clipped by 0 bases and J by 7 bases, with 6 bases between them.

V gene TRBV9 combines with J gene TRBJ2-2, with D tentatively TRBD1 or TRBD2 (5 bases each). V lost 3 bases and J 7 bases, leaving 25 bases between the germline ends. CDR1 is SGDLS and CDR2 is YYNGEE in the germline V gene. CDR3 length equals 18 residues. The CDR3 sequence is CASSGNGTRRLWGGELFF. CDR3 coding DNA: TGTGCCAGCAGCGGAAACGGGACGAGACGTTTATGGGGCGGGGAGCTGTTTTTT.

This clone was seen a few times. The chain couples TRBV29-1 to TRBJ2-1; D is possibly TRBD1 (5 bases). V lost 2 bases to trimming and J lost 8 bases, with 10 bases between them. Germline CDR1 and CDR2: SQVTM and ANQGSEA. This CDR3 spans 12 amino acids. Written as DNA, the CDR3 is TGCAGCGTTGAACAGGGTGGCGATGAGCAGTTCTTC. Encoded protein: CSVEQGGDEQFF.

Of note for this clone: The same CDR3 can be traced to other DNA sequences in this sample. The DNA of the CDR3 is TGCGCCAGCAGCTTAGATAGCAATCAGCCCCAGCATTTT. Translated, it gives CASSLDSNQPQHF. The V gene is TRBV5-1, the J gene TRBJ1-5; D ambiguous. V was shortened by 2 bases and J by 0 bases, with 3 bases between the two germline ends. The germline CDR1 and CDR2 sequences are SGHRS and YFSETQ. The CDR3 is made up of 13 amino acids.

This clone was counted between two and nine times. The CDR3 DNA sequence: TGCGCCAGCAGCTTGGGTCAAACAGGGAGCTACGAGCAGTACTTC. Its protein is CASSLGQTGSYEQYF. V gene TRBV5-1 combines with J gene TRBJ2-7; possibly TRBD1 for D (6 bases). The CDR3 runs 15 residues. The V and J ends lost 0 bases and 3 bases respectively, with 13 bases between them. The V gene's germline CDR1 is SGHRS and CDR2 YFSETQ. Full variable domain (outside the CDR3, taken from reference TRBV5-1 and TRBJ2-7): KAGVTQTPRYLIKTRGQQVTLSCSPISGHRSVSWYQQTPGQGLQFLFEYFSETQRNKGNFPGRFSGRQFSNSRSEMNVSTLELGDSALYLCASSLGQTGSYEQYFGPGTRLTVT.

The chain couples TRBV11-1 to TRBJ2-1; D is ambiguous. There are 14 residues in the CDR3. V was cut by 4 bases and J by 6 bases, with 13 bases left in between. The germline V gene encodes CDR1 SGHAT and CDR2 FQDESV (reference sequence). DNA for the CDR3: TGTGCCAGCAGCTCGGACCCCTTTGGCAATGAGCAGTTCTTC. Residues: CASSSDPFGNEQFF.

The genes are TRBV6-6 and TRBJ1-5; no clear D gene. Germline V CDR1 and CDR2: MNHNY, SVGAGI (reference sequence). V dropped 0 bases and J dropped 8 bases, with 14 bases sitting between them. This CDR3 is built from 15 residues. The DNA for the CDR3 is TGTGCCAGCAGTTACTCGCCAGACGGTGGTAAGCCCCAGCATTTT. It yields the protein CASSYSPDGGKPQHF.

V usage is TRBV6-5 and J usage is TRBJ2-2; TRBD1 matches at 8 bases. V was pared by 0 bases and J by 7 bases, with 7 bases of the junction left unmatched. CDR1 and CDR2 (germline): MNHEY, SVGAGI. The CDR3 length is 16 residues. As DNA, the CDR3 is TGTGCCAGCAGTTACTCGCCGACAGGGGCTAACGGGGAGCTGTTTTTT. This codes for CASSYSPTGANGELFF.

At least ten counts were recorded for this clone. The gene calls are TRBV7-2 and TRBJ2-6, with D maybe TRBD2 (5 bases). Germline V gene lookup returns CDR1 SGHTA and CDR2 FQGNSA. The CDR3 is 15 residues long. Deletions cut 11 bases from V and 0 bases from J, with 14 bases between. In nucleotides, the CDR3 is TGTGCCGGCCGGGGTCTTGGCTCTGGGGCCAACGTCCTGACTTTC. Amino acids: CAGRGLGSGANVLTF.

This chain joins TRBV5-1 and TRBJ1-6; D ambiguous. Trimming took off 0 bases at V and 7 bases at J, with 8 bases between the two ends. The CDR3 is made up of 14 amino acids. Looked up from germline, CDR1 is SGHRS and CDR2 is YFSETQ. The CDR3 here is CASSLDGPNSPLHF. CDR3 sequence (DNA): TGCGCCAGCAGCTTGGACGGACCAAATTCACCCCTCCACTTT.

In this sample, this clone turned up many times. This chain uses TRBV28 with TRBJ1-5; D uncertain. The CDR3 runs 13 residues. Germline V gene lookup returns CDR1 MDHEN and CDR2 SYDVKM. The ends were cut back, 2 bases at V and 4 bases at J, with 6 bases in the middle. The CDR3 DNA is TGTGCCAGCAGTTTAGGTAAAAATCAGCCCCAGCATTTT. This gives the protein CASSLGKNQPQHF.

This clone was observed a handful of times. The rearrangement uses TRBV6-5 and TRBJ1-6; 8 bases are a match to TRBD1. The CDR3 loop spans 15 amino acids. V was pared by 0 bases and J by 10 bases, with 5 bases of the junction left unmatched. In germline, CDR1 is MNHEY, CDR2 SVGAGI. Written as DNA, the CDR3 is TGTGCCAGCAGTTACTCGGGACAGGCGGAATCACCCCTCCACTTT. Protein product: CASSYSGQAESPLHF.

CDR3 DNA sequence: TGTGCCAGCACCGTTAACCGGGACAGGGGTGGCTACACCTTC. Protein: CASTVNRDRGGYTF. The chain couples TRBV28 to TRBJ1-2, with TRBD1 matching 10 bases. J was trimmed by 7 bases and V by 7 bases; bases with no gene match: 9. This CDR3 comprises 14 residues. From germline, CDR1 is MDHEN and CDR2 SYDVKM.

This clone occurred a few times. The CDR3 region has the DNA TGTGCCAGCAGCTCTGCCCGGGGGTACAATGAGCAGTTCTTC. Its protein product is CASSSARGYNEQFF. The rearrangement joins TRBV7-2 to TRBJ2-1; tentative D call: TRBD2 (6 bases). V gave up 4 bases and J gave up 4 bases, with 11 bases separating them. Germline CDR1 is SGHTA and CDR2 is FQGNSA. CDR3 length: 14 residues.

CDR3 nucleotides: TGTGCCAGCAGCTTAAGGGAGAACACTGAAGCTTTCTTT. Its protein product is CASSLRENTEAFF. J is TRBJ1-1 and V is TRBV7-6, with D hard to call. The V gene's germline CDR1 is SGHVS and CDR2 FNYEAQ. The CDR3 extends over 13 amino acids. Trimming took 2 bases from V and 1 from J, leaving 5 bases between them.

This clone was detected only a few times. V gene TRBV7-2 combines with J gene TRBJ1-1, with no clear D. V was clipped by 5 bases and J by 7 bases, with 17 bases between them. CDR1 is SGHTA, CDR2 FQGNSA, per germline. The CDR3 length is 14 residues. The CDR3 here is CASSQDDVVVEAFF. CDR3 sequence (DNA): TGTGCCAGCAGCCAAGATGACGTTGTGGTTGAAGCTTTCTTT.